These T cell receptor beta chains were read from a single sample in a study of response to subunit inactivated influenza vaccine. TCRdb independently ran MiXCR on the RT-PCR reads; one entry per CDR3 protein. The sample shows around 790,000 distinct CDR3 sequences, over 20% of them seen only once. The source material was PBMCs from blood, sampled more than 4 days after vaccination. The receptors originated from a man aged 45 to 65 who received an inactivated influenza vaccine. The CDR3 runs from the conserved cysteine through the conserved F or W. Each record gives: D gene, V gene, clone size, J gene, CDR3 protein, CDR3 DNA. A D gene is named only where the DNA matches it firmly. Only some rows state a clone size, as once, few, many or a class for expanded clones.

.	TRBV12-3/TRBV12-4	.	TRBJ2-4	CASSLDTRESIQYF	TGTGCCAGCAGTTTAGACACCAGAGAGAGCATTCAGTACTTC
.	TRBV12-3/TRBV12-4	.	TRBJ2-3	CASSLQGMHTQYF	TGTGCCAGCAGTCTACAGGGAATGCATACGCAGTATTTT
.	TRBV5-5	few	TRBJ2-7	CASSLRERYEQYF	TGTGCCAGCAGCTTGCGGGAGCGCTACGAGCAGTACTTC
.	TRBV11-2	.	TRBJ2-5	CASSLDTGLYQETQYF	TGTGCCAGCAGCTTAGATACAGGGCTGTACCAAGAGACCCAGTACTTC
.	TRBV5-1	few	TRBJ2-3	CASSLQGPTDTQYF	TGCGCCAGCAGCTTGCAAGGTCCCACAGATACGCAGTATTTT
.	TRBV20-1	few	TRBJ1-1	CSMRRGAMNTEAFF	TGCAGTATGCGGCGGGGGGCGATGAACACTGAAGCTTTCTTT
.	TRBV27	.	TRBJ2-7	CASSLGPQGRYEQYF	TGTGCCAGCAGTTTGGGGCCCCAGGGGCGCTACGAGCAGTACTTC
.	TRBV12-3/TRBV12-4	many	TRBJ2-6	CASSPDTFFSGANVLTF	TGTGCCAGCAGTCCAGACACCTTCTTCTCTGGGGCCAACGTCCTGACTTTC
.	TRBV20-1	.	TRBJ1-1	CSAPPIIGNTEAFF	TGCAGTGCCCCCCCAATTATTGGGAACACTGAAGCTTTCTTT
TRBD1	TRBV12-3/TRBV12-4	.	TRBJ2-5	CASSYRGVGQETQYF	TGTGCCAGCAGTTACAGGGGCGTGGGTCAAGAGACCCAGTACTTC
TRBD1	TRBV6-1	few	TRBJ2-7	CASSPLGQASSYEQYF	TGTGCCAGCAGCCCTCTGGGACAGGCGAGCTCCTACGAGCAGTACTTC
TRBD1	TRBV7-9	.	TRBJ2-7	CASSQRLGRGQAYEQYF	TGTGCCAGCAGCCAAAGGCTGGGTAGGGGACAGGCCTACGAGCAGTACTTC
.	TRBV6-5	many	TRBJ1-5	CASSSQGSNQPQHF	TGTGCCAGCAGTTCCCAGGGGAGCAATCAGCCCCAGCATTTT
TRBD2	TRBV10-3	.	TRBJ2-3	CAISGTSGTDTQYF	TGTGCCATCAGTGGGACTAGCGGCACAGATACGCAGTATTTT
TRBD2	TRBV28	few	TRBJ2-7	CASAKPLLRPGGRPYEQYF	TGTGCCAGTGCAAAACCATTATTACGACCAGGCGGGAGGCCCTACGAGCAGTACTTC
.	TRBV11-3	.	TRBJ2-2	CASSSGTSNTGELFF	TGTGCCAGCAGCTCCGGGACATCGAACACCGGGGAGCTGTTTTTT
.	TRBV14	.	TRBJ2-1	CASSRDGGSSYNEQFF	TGTGCCAGCAGCCGGGATGGGGGGAGCTCCTACAATGAGCAGTTCTTC
.	TRBV5-1	many	TRBJ1-6	CASSLDSYNSPLHF	TGTGCCAGCAGCTTGGACAGCTATAATTCACCCCTCCACTTT
.	TRBV12-3/TRBV12-4	.	TRBJ1-5	CASLGGGNQPQHF	TGTGCCAGCCTTGGGGGTGGCAATCAGCCCCAGCATTTT
.	TRBV11-2	.	TRBJ2-2	CASSRRDWGMGAPTGELFF	TGTGCCAGCAGCAGAAGGGACTGGGGAATGGGTGCCCCCACCGGGGAGCTGTTTTTT
.	TRBV7-9	.	TRBJ1-3	CASSFAGIGNTIYF	TGTGCCAGCAGCTTTGCAGGGATAGGAAACACCATATATTTT
.	TRBV20-1	.	TRBJ1-2	CSAEQTVDYGYTF	TGCAGTGCCGAACAAACAGTAGACTATGGCTACACCTTC
.	TRBV12-3/TRBV12-4	.	TRBJ2-1	CASGRYNEQFF	TGTGCCAGCGGACGGTACAATGAGCAGTTCTTC
TRBD1	TRBV28	.	TRBJ2-3	CASHRQGVSTDTQYF	TGTGCCAGCCATAGACAGGGAGTGAGCACAGATACGCAGTATTTT
.	TRBV20-1	.	TRBJ1-2	CSARIRTTSNYGYTF	TGCAGTGCTAGAATACGGACAACCTCTAACTATGGCTACACCTTC
.	TRBV5-1	few	TRBJ1-1	CASSPGQYNTEAFF	TGCGCCAGCAGCCCCGGACAGTATAACACTGAAGCTTTCTTT
.	TRBV4-1	few	TRBJ2-1	CASSQDNDEQFF	TGCGCCAGCAGCCAAGATAATGATGAGCAGTTCTTC
.	TRBV11-2	few	TRBJ2-3	CASRELSDTQYF	TGTGCCAGCAGAGAGTTGTCAGATACGCAGTATTTT
TRBD2	TRBV6-2/TRBV6-3	many	TRBJ2-1	CASSLSPGLAGQKTYNEQFF	TGTGCCAGCAGCCTCTCTCCGGGACTAGCGGGACAGAAAACCTACAATGAGCAGTTCTTC
TRBD1	TRBV6-2/TRBV6-3	.	TRBJ2-7	CASSRPGTGADIRYF	TGTGCCAGCAGCCGCCCAGGGACAGGGGCCGATATTCGGTACTTC
TRBD1	TRBV10-3	few	TRBJ2-5	CAISEEGGRETQYF	TGTGCCATCAGTGAGGAAGGGGGCAGAGAGACCCAGTACTTC
TRBD2	TRBV4-1	few	TRBJ2-7	CASSTGLADSYEQYF	TGCGCCAGCAGCACCGGACTAGCGGACTCCTACGAGCAGTACTTC
.	TRBV20-1	.	TRBJ2-1	CSARGRGGALNEQFF	TGCAGTGCTAGGGGTAGGGGGGGGGCTCTGAATGAGCAGTTCTTC
.	TRBV28	few	TRBJ2-7	CASSTGTPRSYEQYF	TGTGCCAGCAGTACGGGGACACCGAGGTCCTACGAGCAGTACTTC
.	TRBV4-3	.	TRBJ2-2	CASSHLGLANTGELFF	TGCGCCAGCAGCCATCTTGGACTGGCGAACACCGGGGAGCTGTTTTTT
TRBD1	TRBV4-1	few	TRBJ2-7	CASSQSGQGGVQYF	TGCGCCAGCAGCCAGTCGGGACAGGGAGGTGTGCAGTACTTC
.	TRBV6-2/TRBV6-3	.	TRBJ2-1	CASSKIKRTAYNEQFF	TGTGCCAGCAGTAAGATTAAAAGGACTGCATACAATGAGCAGTTCTTC
TRBD2	TRBV20-1	few	TRBJ2-3	CSARTGTSGGGTQYF	TGCAGTGCTAGAACCGGGACTAGCGGGGGGGGTACGCAGTATTTT
TRBD1	TRBV7-3	.	TRBJ2-1	CASSWTGGLYNEQFF	TGTGCCAGCAGCTGGACAGGGGGCCTATACAATGAGCAGTTCTTC
.	TRBV11-2	few	TRBJ1-1	CASSSTASSRPHHRDEAFF	TGTGCCAGCAGCTCTACAGCGTCCAGCCGCCCGCATCATAGGGATGAAGCTTTCTTT
.	TRBV7-2	few	TRBJ2-7	CASSTWIAYEQYF	TGTGCCAGCAGCACCTGGATAGCCTACGAGCAGTACTTC
TRBD1	TRBV10-3	few	TRBJ2-7	CAIAGQVTESHEQYF	TGTGCCATCGCGGGACAGGTCACGGAAAGTCACGAGCAGTACTTC
TRBD1	TRBV7-2	few	TRBJ2-7	CASSPGQGGFYEQYF	TGTGCCAGCAGCCCAGGACAGGGGGGATTCTACGAGCAGTACTTC
.	TRBV7-2	few	TRBJ1-1	CASTTRWNTEAFF	TGTGCCAGCACCACGAGGTGGAACACTGAAGCTTTCTTT
.	TRBV9	few	TRBJ2-7	CASSVAGFSYEQYF	TGTGCCAGCAGCGTAGCCGGCTTCTCCTACGAGCAGTACTTC